The TCR beta chain described here comes from a study of T cell changes during pregnancy in multiple sclerosis (dated by TCRdb to about 2019). Notes on the research overall: The study looked at changes in the T cell repertoire across pregnancy in women with multiple sclerosis.

Reading the germline V gene gives CDR1 SNHLY and CDR2 FYNNEI. Its CDR3 holds 14 amino acids, cysteine through phenylalanine. The entry retains the CDR3 DNA only, 42 bases that are in frame from base 1. V and J lose 7 bases and 9 bases, and a span of 19 bases separates them. Details on this clone: It lacks a known antigen. Base-call qualities are not available, and no considerably larger clone is one nucleotide away.

Library generation was performed with the immunoSEQ multiplex PCR assay. In its TCRdb copy, this immuneACCESS table keeps in-frame sequences only and misses some clones. Where compared with another copy, unresolved V genes explain less than half of these, and the others have no known cause. This sample has about 130,000 clones in its table, and around 97% of those were observed once. Roughly 0.45% of the sample belongs to the ten largest clones. Sample: peripheral blood, taken after pregnancy. This chain joins TRBV2 to TRBJ2-1; confidence is insufficient to name the D gene. The TCR comes from a female donor with multiple sclerosis, enrolled in a pregnancy study. The DNA is as follows: TGTGCCAGCATGTCACCCGACCGCGGCGGTGAGCAGTTCTTC. Translated, this is CASMSPDRGGEQFF.